This T cell receptor (beta chain) was observed in a study of identical twins. The sample holds many counts of this clonotype. The antigen is not known. Notes on the study in general: Among out-of-frame alpha sequences shared by twins, low generation probability occurred in excess. Reduced insertions were recorded for abundant cord blood beta clonotypes, with no such pattern in memory repertoires.

From the 5' RACE reads, TCRdb called clonotypes with MiXCR, one entry per CDR3 protein. The data show a few hundred thousand distinct CDR3 sequences, with about 8.9% seen just once and less than 2.5% held by the top ten. This CDR3 comprises 16 residues. Germline trimming cut 4 bases from V and 4 bases from J; bases unmatched to any gene: 6. Germline CDR1 SGHDT, CDR2 YYEEEE. This sample also appeared in a second study, on yellow fever vaccine responses in identical twins. That paper states: Reports say the vaccine T cell response in twins looked partly convergent and partly personalized.

The sample consisted of memory (CD45RO+) T cells sorted from blood. The sequence was obtained from a woman aged 18-35 years in good health. The chain combines TRBV5-6 with TRBJ2-3; 13 nucleotides agree with TRBD2. CDR3 residues: CASSHTTSGGSDTQYF. The CDR3 DNA reads as TGTGCCAGCAGCCACACGACTAGCGGGGGGTCAGATACGCAGTATTTT.